Shown below are 29 T cell receptor beta chains from a single sample sequenced in a study of blood T cell repertoires in COVID-19. Only in-frame clones appear in the TCRdb table, and some are missing; sequencing was by immunoSEQ multiplex PCR. Among about 240,000 clones listed, about 81% were seen once. Sequenced input: peripheral blood. These TCRs come from a woman aged 55-69 years with active or convalescent COVID-19.

The gene calls are TRBV18 and TRBJ1-1; possibly TRBD1 for D (5 bases). Germline CDR1 KGHSH, CDR2 LQKENI. This CDR3 region has 13 residues. V shed 6 bases and J shed 3 bases, with 11 bases lying between them. The CDR3 DNA is TGTGCCAGCTCGCGATCGGGGGACACTGAAGCTTTCTTT. Protein: CASSRSGDTEAFF.

CDR3 residues: CASSPNRGGRGTDTQYF. The DNA of the CDR3 is TGTGCCAGCTCACCGAATCGGGGGGGCCGAGGCACAGATACGCAGTATTTT. This chain connects TRBV18 to TRBJ2-3, with 8 bases that match TRBD2. The CDR3 is made up of 17 amino acids. Germline loops: CDR1 KGHSH, CDR2 LQKENI. Unmatched junction bases numbered 9, after V lost 3 bases and J lost 1 base.

The rearrangement joins TRBV27 to TRBJ1-4; D gene unclear. V was trimmed by 1 base and J by 4 bases, leaving 13 bases between them. The CDR3 spans 16 residues. CDR1 is MNHEY, CDR2 SMNVEV, per germline (reference sequence). CDR3 DNA: TGTGCCAGCAGTTTATGGGCCCCAATTCTTAATGAAAAACTGTTTTTT. It translates to CASSLWAPILNEKLFF.

This chain joins TRBV9 and TRBJ1-4; TRBD1 is a possible D gene (6 bases). Germline V lookup: CDR1 SGDLS, CDR2 YYNGEE. The germline V and J ends were trimmed by 0 bases and 4 bases, with 13 bases remaining between them. The CDR3 consists of 16 residues. The CDR3 loop reads CASSVATGNLNEKLFF. CDR3 in DNA: TGTGCCAGCAGCGTAGCTACAGGGAACCTTAATGAAAAACTGTTTTTT.

The chain has TRBV3-1 (or the pseudogene TRBV3-2) and TRBJ1-6; 7 nucleotides agree with TRBD1. V lost 3 bases and J lost 9; bases outside the gene matches: 14. From germline, CDR1 is LGHDT and CDR2 YNNKEL (reference sequence). There are 17 residues in the CDR3. The CDR3 DNA reads as TGTGCCAGCAGCCACCCCCCCGGACAGGCCCAGGGTTCACCCCTCCACTTT. Protein: CASSHPPGQAQGSPLHF.

The chain combines TRBV6-5 with TRBJ1-4; 8 positions agree with TRBD1. Germline V gives CDR1 MNHEY, CDR2 SVGAGI. The V gene end was trimmed by 5 bases and the J gene end by 4 bases; junction bases not matched to a gene: 6. This CDR3 region has 15 residues. The CDR3 DNA follows: TGTGCCAGCAGTAGAGGACAGGGTAATAATGAAAAACTGTTTTTT. Translation: CASSRGQGNNEKLFF.

The rearrangement joins TRBV19 to TRBJ1-1; a possible D gene is TRBD1 (6 bases). Germline CDR1 LNHDA, CDR2 SQIVND (reference sequence). CDR3 length equals 15 residues. V lost 1 base and J lost 6, with 15 bases in between. The CDR3 here is CASSIGVVGGSEAFF. The CDR3 nucleotides read TGTGCCAGTAGTATAGGTGTGGTTGGGGGCTCTGAAGCTTTCTTT.

The J gene is TRBJ2-7, the V gene TRBV18; 8 bases match TRBD2. The CDR3 is made up of 16 amino acids. Per germline, CDR1 KGHSH and CDR2 LQKENI. The V gene end was trimmed by 3 bases and the J gene end by 3 bases; junction bases not matched to a gene: 10. The CDR3 loop reads CASSPLPTGGDYEQYF. DNA for the CDR3: TGTGCCAGCTCACCCCTCCCGACGGGGGGGGACTACGAGCAGTACTTC.

This clone was recorded once. The CDR3 here is CASSSQGAAEKLFF. Here the CDR3 DNA reads TGTGCCAGCAGCTCACAGGGGGCCGCTGAAAAACTGTTTTTT. The chain couples TRBV7-9 to TRBJ1-4; 9 nucleotides align to TRBD1. Looked up from germline, CDR1 is SEHNR and CDR2 is FQNEAQ (reference sequence). Losses at the gene ends were 4 bases for V and 7 bases for J; bases not matched to a gene: 4. The CDR3 length is 14 residues.

The chain employs TRBV6-5 and TRBJ1-5, with 9 bases that match TRBD1. The germline CDR1 and CDR2 sequences are MNHEY and SVGAGI. V was pared by 4 bases and J by 6 bases, with 7 bases of the junction left unmatched. This CDR3 comprises 15 residues. The CDR3 here is CASSLQGAPGQPQHF. The CDR3 DNA reads as TGTGCCAGCAGTTTACAGGGGGCGCCGGGTCAGCCCCAGCATTTT.

The chain combines TRBV5-1 with TRBJ2-1; D perhaps matches TRBD1 (6 bases). Looked up from germline, CDR1 is SGHRS and CDR2 is YFSETQ. There are 16 residues in the CDR3. V lost 1 base and J lost 6, with 17 bases in between. The CDR3 here is CASSLPGQRRGNEQFF. CDR3 DNA: TGCGCCAGCAGCTTGCCCGGACAGCGACGGGGCAATGAGCAGTTCTTC.

The rearrangement uses TRBV5-1 and TRBJ2-7; 9 bases match TRBD1. V dropped 3 bases and J dropped 7; count of bases not matched to a gene: 14. Germline V gives CDR1 SGHRS, CDR2 YFSETQ. The CDR3 is 16 amino acids. The DNA for the CDR3 is TGCGCCAGCAGCTCACAATCCGCGGGACAGGGTAGTGAGCAGTACTTC. This gives the protein CASSSQSAGQGSEQYF.

This clone has a handful of counts. The rearrangement links TRBV18 to TRBJ1-3; unclear D gene. The V end lost 2 bases, the J end lost 0 bases, and 8 bases lay between the germline ends. The CDR3 is 15 amino acids. The germline V gene encodes CDR1 KGHSH and CDR2 LQKENI. The CDR3 DNA is TGTGCCAGCTCACCAGGAACGGGCTCTGGAAACACCATATATTTT. This gives the protein CASSPGTGSGNTIYF.

The CDR3 sequence: CASSPQGAGRNTEAFF. The CDR3, as DNA: TGTGCCAGCTCACCACAGGGGGCGGGTAGGAACACTGAAGCTTTCTTT. The chain recombines TRBV18 with TRBJ1-1; 7 nucleotides line up with TRBD1. J was trimmed by 1 base and V by 1 base; bases with no gene match: 6. There are 16 residues in the CDR3. CDR1 and CDR2 from the germline V gene are KGHSH and LQKENI.

This clone has just a few counts. In DNA form, the CDR3 reads TGTGCCAGTAGTCGGGACAGGGGACCCGGTGGCTATGGCTACACCTTC. Translated: CASSRDRGPGGYGYTF. The chain couples TRBV19 to TRBJ1-2; 10 bases agree with TRBD1. Trimming took 5 bases from V and 4 from J; bases not matched to a gene: 10. From germline, CDR1 is LNHDA and CDR2 SQIVND (reference sequence). The CDR3 has 16 amino acids. Complete variable domain (other parts from reference TRBV19 and TRBJ1-2): DGGITQSPKYLFRKEGQNVTLSCEQNLNHDAMYWYRQDPGQGLRLIYYSQIVNDFQKGDIAEGYSVSREKKESFPLTVTSAQKNPTAFYLCASSRDRGPGGYGYTFGSGTRLTVV.

The rearrangement joins TRBV7-2 to TRBJ2-3; a possible D gene is TRBD1 (6 bases). Trimming pared 4 bases from V and 4 bases from J, leaving 18 bases between. Germline V CDR1 and CDR2: SGHTA, FQGNSA. This CDR3 comprises 16 residues. CDR3 protein: CASSSTGRSGPDTQYF. In DNA form, the CDR3 reads TGTGCCAGCAGCTCCACAGGGCGCTCAGGCCCAGATACGCAGTATTTT.

This chain uses TRBV5-1 with TRBJ2-7; TRBD1 matches at 7 bases. Trimming removed 8 bases from V and 1 base from J; junction bases left unmatched: 12. The CDR3 is made up of 15 amino acids. Looked up from germline, CDR1 is SGHRS and CDR2 is YFSETQ. The CDR3 region is CASRDGQALSYEQYF. CDR3 sequence (DNA): TGCGCCAGTCGGGACGGACAGGCATTATCCTACGAGCAGTACTTC.

Only one count was recorded for this clone. The chain joins TRBV10-3 to TRBJ1-1; no firm D call. V was cut by 6 bases and J by 3 bases, with 5 bases left in between. The CDR3 is 11 residues long. The V gene's germline CDR1 is ENHRY and CDR2 SYGVKD. CDR3 protein: CAIRGDTEAFF. CDR3 in DNA: TGTGCCATCAGGGGCGACACTGAAGCTTTCTTT.

The chain recombines TRBV19 with TRBJ1-2; 7 bases agree with TRBD1. The trim removed 4 bases at V and 3 bases at J, leaving 5 bases unmatched. Germline assignment: CDR1 LNHDA and CDR2 SQIVND (reference sequence). The CDR3 length is 14 residues. CDR3 DNA: TGTGCCAGTAGTAGACGCGGACAGGACTATGGCTACACCTTC. It codes for CASSRRGQDYGYTF.

This chain uses TRBV1 with TRBJ1-2. TRBV1 is described as a pseudogene. The CDR3 runs 14 residues. CDR3 sequence (DNA): TGCACCAGCAGCCTCGAGGGTGGTATCGAAGGCTACACCTTC. Protein product: CTSSLEGGIEGYTF.

The V call is TRBV7-8, the J call TRBJ1-6, with D perhaps matching TRBD1 (5 bases). The ends were cut back, 3 bases at V and 10 bases at J, with 13 bases in the middle. The CDR3 has 14 amino acids. Germline V CDR1 and CDR2: SGHVS, FQNEAQ. CDR3 protein: CASSFRAASSPLHF. In DNA form, the CDR3 reads TGTGCCAGCAGCTTCAGGGCCGCATCCTCACCCCTCCACTTT.

This clone was observed a few times. This chain connects TRBV11-2 to TRBJ2-2; TRBD2 aligns across 7 bases. The CDR3 runs to 15 residues. Looked up from germline, CDR1 is SGHAT and CDR2 is FQNNGV. The ends lost 2 bases at V and 7 bases at J; junction bases unmatched: 7. This CDR3 reads CASSLSRGVGGELFF. Written as DNA, the CDR3 is TGTGCCAGCAGCTTAAGCCGGGGGGTCGGCGGGGAGCTGTTTTTT.

This sequence joins TRBV5-5 and TRBJ2-3, with D perhaps matching TRBD1 (5 bases). The CDR3 is 15 amino acids. V lost 0 bases and J 7 bases, leaving 15 bases between the germline ends. Germline CDR1 and CDR2: SGHKS and YYEKEE (reference sequence). CDR3 protein: CASSLEWARGYTQYF. DNA for the CDR3: TGTGCCAGCAGCTTGGAATGGGCAAGGGGATATACGCAGTATTTT. The full variable domain, completed using reference TRBV5-5 and TRBJ2-3, is DAGVTQSPTHLIKTRGQQVTLRCSPISGHKSVSWYQQVLGQGPQFIFQYYEKEERGRGNFPDRFSARQFPNYSSELNVNALLLGDSALYLCASSLEWARGYTQYFGPGTRLTVL.

The chain employs TRBV5-5 and TRBJ2-7, with a weak D call TRBD2 (7 bases). V lost 0 bases, J lost 3 bases, and 16 bases lay in between. CDR3 length: 16 amino acids. Germline V gives CDR1 SGHKS, CDR2 YYEKEE (reference sequence). The chain's CDR3 is CASSLAGGQSLYEQYF. The CDR3, as DNA: TGTGCCAGCAGCTTGGCGGGAGGACAGTCCCTCTACGAGCAGTACTTC. Variable domain in full (rest from reference TRBV5-5 and TRBJ2-7): DAGVTQSPTHLIKTRGQQVTLRCSPISGHKSVSWYQQVLGQGPQFIFQYYEKEERGRGNFPDRFSARQFPNYSSELNVNALLLGDSALYLCASSLAGGQSLYEQYFGPGTRLTVT.

V usage is TRBV13 and J usage is TRBJ2-6; D call uncertain. This CDR3 region has 14 residues. Germline lookup yields CDR1 PRHDT and CDR2 FYEKMQ (reference sequence). Trimming cost V 5 bases and J 2 bases, with 7 bases left between them. CDR3 DNA: TGTGCCAGCAGCCTAGTCGCTGGGGCCAACGTCCTGACTTTC. As protein: CASSLVAGANVLTF.

The chain links TRBV5-4 to TRBJ1-2; D is perhaps TRBD1 (6 bases). The CDR3 is 14 amino acids. Per the germline V gene, CDR1 is SGHNT and CDR2 is YYREEE (reference sequence). The V gene lost 1 base and the J gene lost 4 bases, with 11 bases spanning the gap. DNA for the CDR3: TGTGCCAGCAGCTTGAGGGACACCCTCTATGGCTACACCTTC. Encoded protein: CASSLRDTLYGYTF.

The chain carries TRBV14 and TRBJ1-5; D call uncertain. CDR1 is SGHDN, CDR2 FVKESK, per germline. Trimming stripped 2 bases from V and 8 bases from J, with 22 bases between. The CDR3 covers 17 residues. The CDR3 nucleotides are TGTGCCAGCAGCCAACCCTCCCGCGGGAGATGGGAAAAGCCCCAGCATTTT. Amino acid sequence: CASSQPSRGRWEKPQHF.

The V and J genes are TRBV7-9 and TRBJ1-3, with TRBD1 identical over 8 bases. The CDR3 is made up of 15 amino acids. V shed 6 bases and J 0 bases; nucleotides not matched to a gene: 4. Per the germline V gene, CDR1 is SEHNR and CDR2 is FQNEAQ (reference sequence). The CDR3 bases are TGTGCCAGCAGGGGACAGGTACTCTCTGGAAACACCATATATTTT. Amino acids: CASRGQVLSGNTIYF.

This chain links TRBV20-1 with TRBJ2-6, with D perhaps assigned TRBD1 or TRBD2 (6 bases each). CDR1 DFQATT and CDR2 SNEGSKA come from the germline V gene (reference sequence). There are 15 residues in the CDR3. V was pared by 3 bases and J by 0 bases, with 9 bases between. The CDR3 DNA sequence: TGCAGTGCTAGTGGGGGGCCCTCTGGGGCCAACGTCCTGACTTTC. Translating gives CSASGGPSGANVLTF.